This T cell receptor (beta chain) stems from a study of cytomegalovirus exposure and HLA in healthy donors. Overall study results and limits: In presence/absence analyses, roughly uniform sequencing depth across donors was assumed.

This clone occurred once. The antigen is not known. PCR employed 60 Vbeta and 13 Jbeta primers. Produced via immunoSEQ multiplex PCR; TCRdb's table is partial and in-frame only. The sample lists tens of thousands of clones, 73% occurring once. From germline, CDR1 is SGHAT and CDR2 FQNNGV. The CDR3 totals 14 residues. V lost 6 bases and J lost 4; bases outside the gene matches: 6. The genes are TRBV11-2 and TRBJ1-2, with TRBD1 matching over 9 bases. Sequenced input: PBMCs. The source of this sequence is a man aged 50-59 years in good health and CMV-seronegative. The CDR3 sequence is CASRKQGAVYGYTF. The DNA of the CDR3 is TGTGCCAGCAGAAAACAGGGGGCGGTCTATGGCTACACCTTC.